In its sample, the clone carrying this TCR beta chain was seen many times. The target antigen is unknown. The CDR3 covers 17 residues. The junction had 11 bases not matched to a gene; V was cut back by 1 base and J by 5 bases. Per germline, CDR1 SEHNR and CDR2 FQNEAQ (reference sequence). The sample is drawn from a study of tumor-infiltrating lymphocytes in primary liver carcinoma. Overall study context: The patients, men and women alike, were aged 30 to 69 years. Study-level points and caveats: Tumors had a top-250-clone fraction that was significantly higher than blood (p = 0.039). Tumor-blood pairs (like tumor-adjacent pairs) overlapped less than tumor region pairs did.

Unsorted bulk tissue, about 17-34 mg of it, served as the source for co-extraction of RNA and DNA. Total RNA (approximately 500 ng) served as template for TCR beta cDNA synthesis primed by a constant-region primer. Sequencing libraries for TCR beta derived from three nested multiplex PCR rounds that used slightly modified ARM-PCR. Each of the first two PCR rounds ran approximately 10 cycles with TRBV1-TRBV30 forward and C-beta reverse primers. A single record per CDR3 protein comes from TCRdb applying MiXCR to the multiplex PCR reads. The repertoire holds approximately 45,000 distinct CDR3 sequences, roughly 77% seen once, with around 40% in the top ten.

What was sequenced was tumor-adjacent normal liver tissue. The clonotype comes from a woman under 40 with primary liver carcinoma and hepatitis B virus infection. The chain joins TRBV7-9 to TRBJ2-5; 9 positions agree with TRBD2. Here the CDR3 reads CASSLGGRAGGSETQYF. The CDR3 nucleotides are TGTGCCAGCAGCTTAGGGGGGCGAGCGGGAGGTTCGGAGACCCAGTACTTC.